This is a list of T cell receptor beta chains from one sample in a study of CD8 T cells in Susac syndrome. TCRdb reanalysed the immunoSEQ multiplex PCR reads using MiXCR and keeps one entry per CDR3 protein. The sample holds roughly 190,000 distinct CDR3 sequences, 95% seen once. Sample: CD8+ T cells from PBMCs. The source is a human donor with Susac syndrome. CDR3s include the opening cysteine and the closing phenylalanine or tryptophan. D genes are given only for firm matches. Clone size is given for some rows only: seen once, a few or many times, or a class if the clone is expanded.

abundance: NA; v_gene: TRBV12-3/TRBV12-4; d_gene: NA; j_gene: TRBJ1-2; CDR3nt: TGTGCCAGCAGTCCCCGAAATGGGGACTATGGCTACACCTTC; CDR3aa: CASSPRNGDYGYTF
abundance: NA; v_gene: TRBV12-3/TRBV12-4; d_gene: TRBD1; j_gene: TRBJ2-3; CDR3nt: TGTGCCAGCAGCCCCCCTAGGGGGCCCACAGATACGCAGTATTTT; CDR3aa: CASSPPRGPTDTQYF
abundance: NA; v_gene: TRBV6-6; d_gene: NA; j_gene: TRBJ2-1; CDR3nt: TGTGCCAGCACTGTAAACTCCTGGGCTAATGAGCAGTTCTTC; CDR3aa: CASTVNSWANEQFF
abundance: NA; v_gene: TRBV13; d_gene: TRBD1; j_gene: TRBJ2-2; CDR3nt: TGTGCCAGCAGCCCAACCGACAGGGCCACCGGGGAGCTGTTTTTT; CDR3aa: CASSPTDRATGELFF
abundance: NA; v_gene: TRBV24-1; d_gene: TRBD1; j_gene: TRBJ2-3; CDR3nt: TGTGCCACCAGTGATTACCGGGACAGCGGTACAGATACGCAGTATTTT; CDR3aa: CATSDYRDSGTDTQYF
abundance: NA; v_gene: TRBV5-1; d_gene: TRBD1; j_gene: TRBJ2-1; CDR3nt: TGCGCCAGCAGCTTGTTGGACAGGGGGTACAATGAGCAGTTCTTC; CDR3aa: CASSLLDRGYNEQFF
abundance: once; v_gene: TRBV30; d_gene: NA; j_gene: TRBJ2-3; CDR3nt: TGTGCCTGGAGTAGAACACGTACAGATACGCAGTATTTT; CDR3aa: CAWSRTRTDTQYF
abundance: NA; v_gene: TRBV3-1; d_gene: NA; j_gene: TRBJ1-2; CDR3nt: TGTGCCAGCAGCCAAGATGCCGGGTTCTATGGCTACACCTTC; CDR3aa: CASSQDAGFYGYTF
abundance: NA; v_gene: TRBV4-1; d_gene: NA; j_gene: TRBJ2-7; CDR3nt: TGCGCCAGCAGCCAAAACACCGACGGATACTACGAGCAGTACTTC; CDR3aa: CASSQNTDGYYEQYF
abundance: NA; v_gene: TRBV3-1; d_gene: NA; j_gene: TRBJ1-4; CDR3nt: TGTGCCAGCAGCCTAGAGGCGCCGACTAATGAAAAACTGTTTTTT; CDR3aa: CASSLEAPTNEKLFF
abundance: NA; v_gene: TRBV29-1; d_gene: TRBD1; j_gene: TRBJ1-1; CDR3nt: TGCAGCGCTACCGACAGGGTGGATTGGGAAGCTTTCTTT; CDR3aa: CSATDRVDWEAFF
abundance: NA; v_gene: TRBV3-1; d_gene: NA; j_gene: TRBJ2-3; CDR3nt: TGTGCCAGCAGCCAAGACCCCAGGGCCGAGTCTAGCACAGATACGCAGTATTTT; CDR3aa: CASSQDPRAESSTDTQYF
abundance: once; v_gene: TRBV9; d_gene: NA; j_gene: TRBJ1-5; CDR3nt: TGTGCCAGCAGCGATACACCGGGGCGGCCCCAGCATTTT; CDR3aa: CASSDTPGRPQHF
abundance: NA; v_gene: TRBV4-1; d_gene: NA; j_gene: TRBJ2-3; CDR3nt: TGCGCCAGCAGGGGTAGCGGATTGGGGGATACGCAGTATTTT; CDR3aa: CASRGSGLGDTQYF
abundance: NA; v_gene: TRBV12-3/TRBV12-4; d_gene: TRBD2; j_gene: TRBJ2-3; CDR3nt: TGTGCCACTTTGCGGGGGGATTCTAGCGCAGATACGCAGTATTTT; CDR3aa: CATLRGDSSADTQYF
abundance: NA; v_gene: TRBV29-1; d_gene: NA; j_gene: TRBJ2-6; CDR3nt: TGCAGCTACCAGGACAGCTCTAGCTCTGGGGCCAACGTCCTGACTTTC; CDR3aa: CSYQDSSSSGANVLTF
abundance: NA; v_gene: TRBV1; d_gene: NA; j_gene: TRBJ1-2; CDR3nt: TGCACCAGCAGCCAAGATAACTATGGCTACACCTTC; CDR3aa: CTSSQDNYGYTF
abundance: NA; v_gene: TRBV4-1; d_gene: NA; j_gene: TRBJ2-6; CDR3nt: TGCGCCAGCAGCCAATCTGGAGCCTCTGGGGCCAACGTCCTGACTTTC; CDR3aa: CASSQSGASGANVLTF
abundance: NA; v_gene: TRBV29-1; d_gene: NA; j_gene: TRBJ1-5; CDR3nt: TGCAGCGTTGAATTGGGGGAGGGACAGCCCCAGCATTTT; CDR3aa: CSVELGEGQPQHF
abundance: NA; v_gene: TRBV7-9; d_gene: TRBD2; j_gene: TRBJ2-5; CDR3nt: TGTGCCAGCAGCTCCCCGGGGGGCCAAGAGACCCAGTACTTC; CDR3aa: CASSSPGGQETQYF
abundance: NA; v_gene: TRBV7-9; d_gene: TRBD1; j_gene: TRBJ2-1; CDR3nt: TGTGCCAGCAGCCCTGAAGGGACAGTATACAATGAGCAGTTCTTC; CDR3aa: CASSPEGTVYNEQFF
abundance: NA; v_gene: TRBV12-5; d_gene: NA; j_gene: TRBJ2-1; CDR3nt: TGTGCTAGTGGTTTGGGGATTAACAATGAGCAGTTCTTC; CDR3aa: CASGLGINNEQFF
abundance: NA; v_gene: TRBV2; d_gene: TRBD2; j_gene: TRBJ2-5; CDR3nt: TGTGCCAGCAGCGACCTACTAGCGGGGGTAGAAGAGACCCAGTACTTC; CDR3aa: CASSDLLAGVEETQYF
abundance: NA; v_gene: TRBV7-9; d_gene: TRBD1; j_gene: TRBJ2-7; CDR3nt: TGTGCCAGCAGCGTCGGGACAGGCGCTACCGAGCAGTACTTC; CDR3aa: CASSVGTGATEQYF
abundance: NA; v_gene: TRBV6-6; d_gene: NA; j_gene: TRBJ2-7; CDR3nt: TGTGCCAGCAGTTACGTGGGGGAAACGAACTACGAGCAGTACTTC; CDR3aa: CASSYVGETNYEQYF
abundance: NA; v_gene: TRBV6-5; d_gene: NA; j_gene: TRBJ1-5; CDR3nt: TGTGCCAGCAGTTACAGGTTCAATCAGCCCCAGCATTTT; CDR3aa: CASSYRFNQPQHF
abundance: NA; v_gene: TRBV3-1; d_gene: NA; j_gene: TRBJ2-5; CDR3nt: TGTGCCAGCAGCCATGGACGTATCCGGGACCAGTACTTC; CDR3aa: CASSHGRIRDQYF
abundance: NA; v_gene: TRBV6-1; d_gene: NA; j_gene: TRBJ1-6; CDR3nt: TGTGCCAGCAGTTCACCGCCTCACTACTCCTATAATTCACCCCTCCACTTT; CDR3aa: CASSSPPHYSYNSPLHF
abundance: NA; v_gene: TRBV19; d_gene: TRBD1; j_gene: TRBJ2-7; CDR3nt: TGTGCCAGTAGGCTGATGACAGGGTCCGAGCAGTACTTC; CDR3aa: CASRLMTGSEQYF
abundance: NA; v_gene: TRBV28; d_gene: NA; j_gene: TRBJ2-1; CDR3nt: TGTGCCAGCAGCGCGGAGGAGCGGTACAATGAGCAGTTCTTC; CDR3aa: CASSAEERYNEQFF
abundance: NA; v_gene: TRBV20-1; d_gene: NA; j_gene: TRBJ2-1; CDR3nt: TGCAGTGCTAGAGATCTCAGGGTCTACAATGAGCAGTTCTTC; CDR3aa: CSARDLRVYNEQFF
abundance: NA; v_gene: TRBV6-1; d_gene: TRBD1; j_gene: TRBJ1-1; CDR3nt: TGTGCCAGCACTAACGCTGGGACAGGCAGAAACACTGAAGCTTTCTTT; CDR3aa: CASTNAGTGRNTEAFF
abundance: NA; v_gene: TRBV4-1; d_gene: TRBD2; j_gene: TRBJ2-3; CDR3nt: TGCGCCAGCAGCCACCCCCTGGCGGGGGGGCGTGGCACAGATACGCAGTATTTT; CDR3aa: CASSHPLAGGRGTDTQYF
abundance: NA; v_gene: TRBV7-8; d_gene: TRBD1; j_gene: TRBJ1-2; CDR3nt: TGTGCCAGCAGCTCGGACAGGGATGGCTACACCTTC; CDR3aa: CASSSDRDGYTF
abundance: NA; v_gene: TRBV19; d_gene: TRBD1; j_gene: TRBJ2-7; CDR3nt: TGTGCCAGTAGTATAAATGGGGACAGGTCTTACGAGCAGTACTTC; CDR3aa: CASSINGDRSYEQYF
abundance: once; v_gene: TRBV6-1; d_gene: NA; j_gene: TRBJ2-3; CDR3nt: TGTGCCAGCAGTGGATTAGAGCACGATACGCAGTATTTT; CDR3aa: CASSGLEHDTQYF
abundance: NA; v_gene: TRBV3-1; d_gene: NA; j_gene: TRBJ2-5; CDR3nt: TGTGCCAGCAGCCGCGGACAGACTTCTCAAGAGACCCAGTACTTC; CDR3aa: CASSRGQTSQETQYF
abundance: NA; v_gene: TRBV7-9; d_gene: NA; j_gene: TRBJ2-3; CDR3nt: TGTGCCAGCAGTTCGGGGGTGTTGAAGAGAGATACGCAGTATTTT; CDR3aa: CASSSGVLKRDTQYF
abundance: NA; v_gene: TRBV6-5; d_gene: NA; j_gene: TRBJ1-1; CDR3nt: TGTGCCAGCAGTTATTTCGCGTCTGGGGACATGAACACTGAAGCTTTCTTT; CDR3aa: CASSYFASGDMNTEAFF
abundance: NA; v_gene: TRBV30; d_gene: NA; j_gene: TRBJ2-5; CDR3nt: TGTGCCTGGAGTGAGTGGGGAGAGACCCAGTACTTC; CDR3aa: CAWSEWGETQYF
abundance: NA; v_gene: TRBV6-1; d_gene: NA; j_gene: TRBJ1-2; CDR3nt: TGTGCCAGCAGTGAAGACAGGATCTATGGCTACACCTTC; CDR3aa: CASSEDRIYGYTF
abundance: NA; v_gene: TRBV7-9; d_gene: NA; j_gene: TRBJ2-5; CDR3nt: TGTGCCAGCAGCTTAGCAATCCCGACCCAGTACTTC; CDR3aa: CASSLAIPTQYF
abundance: NA; v_gene: TRBV5-6; d_gene: NA; j_gene: TRBJ2-3; CDR3nt: TGTGCCAGCAGATCAGGGGGGGATACGCAGTATTTT; CDR3aa: CASRSGGDTQYF
abundance: NA; v_gene: TRBV9; d_gene: NA; j_gene: TRBJ2-6; CDR3nt: TGTGCCAGCAGCGTAGCCTCGCAGGGAGGTTCTGGGGCCAACGTCCTGACTTTC; CDR3aa: CASSVASQGGSGANVLTF
abundance: NA; v_gene: TRBV6-5; d_gene: NA; j_gene: TRBJ1-5; CDR3nt: TGTGCCAGCAGTTACTCGTTCAGGGCCCGACAGCCCCAGCATTTT; CDR3aa: CASSYSFRARQPQHF
abundance: NA; v_gene: TRBV11-2; d_gene: NA; j_gene: TRBJ2-1; CDR3nt: TGTGCCAGCAGCTTAATGGGACTCCTCACCTACAATGAGCAGTTCTTC; CDR3aa: CASSLMGLLTYNEQFF
abundance: NA; v_gene: TRBV28; d_gene: NA; j_gene: TRBJ2-1; CDR3nt: TGTGCCAGCAGTGCGTCAGGGCCGGCGACGTTCTTC; CDR3aa: CASSASGPATFF
abundance: few; v_gene: TRBV6-5; d_gene: TRBD2; j_gene: TRBJ2-3; CDR3nt: TGTGCCAGCAGTTCCCCGGGGGGAACAGATACGCAGTATTTT; CDR3aa: CASSSPGGTDTQYF
abundance: NA; v_gene: TRBV12-3/TRBV12-4; d_gene: NA; j_gene: TRBJ2-1; CDR3nt: TGTGCCAGCAGTTTAGGATATAGGGGTGAGCAGTTCTTC; CDR3aa: CASSLGYRGEQFF
abundance: NA; v_gene: TRBV3-1; d_gene: NA; j_gene: TRBJ2-1; CDR3nt: TGTGCCAGCAGCGAGGGGATCAGCGAGTCTTACAATGAGCAGTTCTTC; CDR3aa: CASSEGISESYNEQFF
abundance: few; v_gene: TRBV24-1; d_gene: NA; j_gene: TRBJ2-5; CDR3nt: TGTGCCACCAGTGACACACAAGAGACCCAGTACTTC; CDR3aa: CATSDTQETQYF
abundance: NA; v_gene: TRBV15; d_gene: TRBD2; j_gene: TRBJ2-2; CDR3nt: TGTGCCACCAGCAGGACTGGACTAGCGGGGAAGCATTTAGAAACCACCGGGGAGCTGTTTTTT; CDR3aa: CATSRTGLAGKHLETTGELFF
abundance: NA; v_gene: TRBV27; d_gene: TRBD1; j_gene: TRBJ1-1; CDR3nt: TGTGCCAGCAGTTGGACAGGGGGCGGAATGACTGAAGCTTTCTTT; CDR3aa: CASSWTGGGMTEAFF
abundance: NA; v_gene: TRBV20-1; d_gene: NA; j_gene: TRBJ1-5; CDR3nt: TGCAGTGTCGGGGAAGAGAAGCCCCAGCATTTT; CDR3aa: CSVGEEKPQHF